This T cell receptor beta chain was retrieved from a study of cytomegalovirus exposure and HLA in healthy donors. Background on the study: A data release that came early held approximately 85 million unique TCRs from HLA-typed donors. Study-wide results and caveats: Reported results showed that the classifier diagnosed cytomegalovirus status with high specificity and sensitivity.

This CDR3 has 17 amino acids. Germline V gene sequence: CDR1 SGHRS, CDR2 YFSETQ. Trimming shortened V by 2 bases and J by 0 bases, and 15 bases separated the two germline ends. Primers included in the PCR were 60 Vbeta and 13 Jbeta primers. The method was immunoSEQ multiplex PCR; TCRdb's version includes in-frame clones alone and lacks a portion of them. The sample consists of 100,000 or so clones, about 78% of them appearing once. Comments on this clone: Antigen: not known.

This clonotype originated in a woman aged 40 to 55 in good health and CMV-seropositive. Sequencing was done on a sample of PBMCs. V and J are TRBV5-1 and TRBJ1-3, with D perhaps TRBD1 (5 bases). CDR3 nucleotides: TGCGCCAGCAGCTTTGGGGGAGCGGGGAGCTCTGGAAACACCATATATTTT. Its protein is CASSFGGAGSSGNTIYF.